The 18 T cell receptor beta chains below were found in one sample sequenced in a study of blood T cell repertoires in COVID-19. The table came from immunoSEQ multiplex PCR; TCRdb's copy has only in-frame clones and leaves some out. Of roughly 200,000 clones in the sample, approximately 80% are singletons; the top ten hold less than 15%. The specimen sequenced was peripheral blood. Every receptor here comes from a man aged 50 to 60 who had recovered from COVID-19.

The chain uses TRBV20-1 and TRBJ2-7; the D is unclear. With 6 bases removed from V and 0 bases from J, the gap between germline ends came to 3 bases. This CDR3 has 10 residues. Germline V gene sequence: CDR1 DFQATT, CDR2 SNEGSKA (reference sequence). CDR3 region: CSASSYEQYF. In DNA, the CDR3 is TGCAGTGCCTCCTCCTACGAGCAGTACTTC.

The chain links TRBV11-2 to TRBJ1-2; no clear D. Trimming took 1 base from V and 8 from J, leaving 17 bases between them. Germline V gene lookup returns CDR1 SGHAT and CDR2 FQNNGV. The CDR3 runs 15 residues. The CDR3, as DNA: TGTGCCAGCAGCTTAGTCGGGGTAGGGAGCTACGGCTACACCTTC. Amino acids: CASSLVGVGSYGYTF.

The rearrangement uses TRBV19 and TRBJ1-5; D not certain. The V gene's germline CDR1 is LNHDA and CDR2 SQIVND (reference sequence). The ends were cut back, 7 bases at V and 4 bases at J, with 11 bases in the middle. CDR3 length: 13 residues. CDR3 residues: CASTPRENQPQHF. The CDR3 DNA sequence: TGTGCCAGTACCCCGAGGGAAAATCAGCCCCAGCATTTT.

The V call is TRBV5-6, the J call TRBJ2-5, with D possibly being TRBD2 (6 bases). V dropped 1 base and J dropped 5 bases, with 15 bases sitting between them. CDR1 SGHDT and CDR2 YYEEEE come from the germline V gene. The CDR3 loop spans 15 amino acids. The CDR3 DNA follows: TGTGCCAGCAGCTTGTGGGGCGGGGTCATTGAGACCCAGTACTTC. This sequence encodes CASSLWGGVIETQYF.

The chain uses TRBV3-1 (or the pseudogene TRBV3-2) and TRBJ2-5; 12 positions agree with TRBD2. Germline V gene data show CDR1 as LGHDT and CDR2 as YNNKEL (reference sequence). The length of the CDR3 is 16 residues. The J segment lost 7 bases and the V segment lost 4 bases, leaving 10 bases of the junction unmatched. The CDR3 sequence: CASSPVTSGSGWTQYF. The CDR3 nucleotides are TGTGCCAGCAGCCCGGTGACTAGCGGGAGCGGGTGGACCCAGTACTTC.

The chain uses TRBV18 and TRBJ1-3, with TRBD1 matching 10 bases. Per germline, CDR1 KGHSH and CDR2 LQKENI. The CDR3 loop spans 19 amino acids. V shed 2 bases and J 0 bases; nucleotides not matched to a gene: 10. In nucleotides, the CDR3 is TGTGCCAGCTCACCAAATCGACAGGGGGCTTCCCTCTCTGGAAACACCATATATTTT. The encoded protein is CASSPNRQGASLSGNTIYF.

V is TRBV5-6 and J is TRBJ2-2; D not resolved. With 1 base removed from V and 2 bases from J, the gap between germline ends came to 9 bases. CDR1 is SGHDT, CDR2 YYEEEE, per germline. This CDR3 is built from 15 residues. The DNA of the CDR3 is TGTGCCAGCAGCTTGCTCCAGCGAAACACCGGGGAGCTGTTTTTT. Protein product: CASSLLQRNTGELFF.

This clone was seen ten or more times. The chain has TRBV5-1 and TRBJ1-6; no reliable D call. CDR1 is SGHRS, CDR2 YFSETQ, per germline. The CDR3 spans 16 residues. V dropped 0 bases and J dropped 8 bases, with 15 bases sitting between them. CDR3 in amino acids: CASSLGPGETHSPLHF. The CDR3 nucleotides read TGCGCCAGCAGCTTGGGTCCGGGAGAAACGCATTCACCCCTCCACTTT.

The chain employs TRBV7-8 and TRBJ2-1; a possible D gene is TRBD2 (6 bases). The CDR3 extends over 15 amino acids. Trimming took 5 bases from V and 6 from J, leaving 17 bases between them. Germline V gene lookup returns CDR1 SGHVS and CDR2 FQNEAQ. This chain's CDR3 is CASSDFGGPSNEQFF. CDR3 bases: TGTGCCAGCAGCGACTTCGGAGGGCCGTCCAATGAGCAGTTCTTC.

V is TRBV6-4 and J is TRBJ1-1; 10 bases match TRBD1. The trim removed 4 bases at V and 0 bases at J, leaving 17 bases unmatched. Germline V CDR1 and CDR2: MRHNA, SNTAGT. The CDR3 covers 20 residues. CDR3 in DNA: TGTGCCAGCAGTGTCCCGACAGGGGGCGAGCGTCCGCGAATGAACACTGAAGCTTTCTTT. It yields the protein CASSVPTGGERPRMNTEAFF.

The table lists this clone with a count of one. This chain links TRBV28 with TRBJ1-2; D might be TRBD1 (6 bases). Germline CDR1 MDHEN, CDR2 SYDVKM. The CDR3 is 14 amino acids. V was trimmed by 4 bases and J by 2 bases, leaving 11 bases between them. The CDR3 DNA sequence: TGTGCCAGCAGTTCCACAGGGATGAACTATGGCTACACCTTC. Translated: CASSSTGMNYGYTF.

The chain combines TRBV29-1 with TRBJ2-2; 9 positions match TRBD1. This CDR3 spans 15 amino acids. The J segment lost 3 bases and the V segment lost 6 bases, leaving 8 bases of the junction unmatched. Germline values: CDR1 SQVTM, CDR2 ANQGSEA. The CDR3 sequence: CSVGGGQGYTGELFF. The CDR3 DNA reads as TGCAGCGTGGGAGGGGGACAGGGATACACCGGGGAGCTGTTTTTT.

This chain uses TRBV25-1 with TRBJ1-4; D is unclear. Trimming took 4 bases from V and 8 from J, leaving 11 bases between them. Germline CDR1 is MGHDK and CDR2 is SYGVNS. The CDR3 loop spans 13 amino acids. The CDR3 bases are TGTGCCAGCAGTGTGTCCTCGGTAGAAAAACTGTTTTTT. Protein: CASSVSSVEKLFF.

This chain uses TRBV30 with TRBJ1-1; D not resolved. CDR3 size: 11 residues. The germline CDR1 and CDR2 sequences are GTSNPN and SVGIG (reference sequence). V lost 3 bases and J lost 6, with 8 bases in between. The CDR3 spells CAWSEMAEAFF. The CDR3, as DNA: TGTGCCTGGAGCGAGATGGCTGAAGCTTTCTTT.

The J gene is TRBJ1-5, the V gene TRBV12-3 or TRBV12-4; D may be TRBD1 (6 bases). Trimming left V 5 bases short and J 6 bases short, with 11 bases between. The CDR3 length is 13 residues. The CDR3 DNA sequence: TGTGCCAGCAGTACAGGGATTACTCAGCCCCAGCATTTT. The encoded protein is CASSTGITQPQHF.

Points on this clone: This same CDR3 is encoded by further DNA sequences in the sample. This chain uses TRBV9 with TRBJ2-2; D is perhaps TRBD2 (6 bases). Germline lookup yields CDR1 SGDLS and CDR2 YYNGEE. There are 14 residues in the CDR3. V shed 3 bases and J shed 2 bases, with 8 bases lying between them. This CDR3 reads CASSAGLNTGELFF. The CDR3, as DNA: TGTGCCAGCAGCGCGGGACTTAACACCGGGGAGCTGTTTTTT.

The CDR3 coding sequence is TGTGCCAGCAGCGTTGAGACAGGGCCCTACGAGCAGTACTTC. Translation gives CASSVETGPYEQYF. The chain carries TRBV9 and TRBJ2-7; TRBD1 aligns across 7 bases. The V and J ends lost 2 bases and 2 bases, in that order; junction bases with no gene match: 4. Per the germline V gene, CDR1 is SGDLS and CDR2 is YYNGEE. The CDR3 sequence is 14 residues long.

V usage is TRBV7-9 and J usage is TRBJ1-1, with D hard to call. This CDR3 is built from 13 residues. V shed 2 bases and J shed 1 base, with 5 bases lying between them. Germline loops: CDR1 SEHNR, CDR2 FQNEAQ (reference sequence). The CDR3 region is CASSLIGNTEAFF. CDR3 bases: TGTGCCAGCAGCTTAATCGGGAACACTGAAGCTTTCTTT.